The present TCR beta chain was sequenced within a study of neoadjuvant anti-PD-1 for oral cavity cancer (dated by TCRdb to about 2021). Regarding the research as a whole: Before curative-intent surgical resection, most patients were given three to four biweekly doses of nivolumab at 3 mg/kg. Patients without progression received a fourth nivolumab dose around day 43 and underwent definitive surgical resection on days 50-56. Under RECIST 1.1, patients with complete response, partial response or stable disease were classed as responders, and patients with progression were classed as non-responders. There were approximately 12 patients in the parent correlative cohort, and the response rate was over 25%. Summary of the overall study and its limitations: After neoadjuvant nivolumab, significantly higher T cell clonality (Gini index) was found within PBMCs in non-responders than in responders. Only three patients per response group were included in the TCR analyses, and larger cohorts for validation were called for by the authors. Higher pretreatment blood Treg/Th17 ratios correlated with both higher pretreatment blood TCRbeta clonality and lower post-treatment tumor TCRbeta clonality.

For deep sequencing, PBMC libraries mostly used roughly 470 ng of input genomic DNA, with six replicates for each sample. The immunoSEQ hsTCRbeta kit was used to prepare TCRbeta libraries, following the manufacturer's instructions. The finished libraries were brought together in one pool at approximately 3.1 nM, which was then read using an Illumina NovaSeq 6000 S4 flow cell. Regarding the original processing steps: Raw data preprocessing and quality control were performed with the immunoSEQ Analyzer. The analysis was limited to productive rearrangements, and each clonotype was defined by a unique CDR3 amino acid sequence. Using the R package tcR, the researchers computed the Gini-Simpson index as their estimate of repertoire clonality. Student's t test was used to compare Gini indices, and Pearson correlation was used to assess associations with tumor size change. TCRdb limited this immuneACCESS table to in-frame rearrangements with V and J called. A share of clones is missing; checked studies link under half to unresolved V genes, and the rest is unexplained. V, J and clone size were drawn from that table, and D and trimming were deduced from the DNA. Recorded for this sample are 60,000 to 75,000 clones; approximately 79% of them occurred a single time. The ten largest clonotypes hold 2.5% to 3% of the sample.

The time point label of this sample denotes: before neoadjuvant nivolumab. Patients had been newly diagnosed with stage II-IVA oral cavity squamous cell carcinoma, and no prior systemic or radiation treatment had been given to the patients. The cohort was made up of patients with locally advanced, HPV-negative oral cavity squamous cell carcinoma. Peripheral blood mononuclear cells were analyzed directly, without maintenance or expansion in culture. The samples were obtained from a longitudinal correlative study of a single-arm phase II trial testing neoadjuvant nivolumab in oral cavity squamous cell carcinoma. Subject-matched pre- and post-treatment PBMCs and tumors from three responders and three non-responders were subjected to genomic DNA-based TCRbeta sequencing. Peripheral blood mononuclear cells were collected before nivolumab treatment and again after treatment, at the time of surgery. The Maxwell RSC DNA from Cells kit was used to isolate genomic DNA from PBMCs.

Including the terminal cysteine and phenylalanine, the CDR3 comprises 15 residues. Just the 45-base CDR3 DNA is kept, in frame starting at base 1. Based on the germline V gene (reference sequence), the CDR1 and CDR2 sequences are MNHEY and SMNVEV. The germline V end is reduced by 4 bases and the J end by 4 bases; junction bases left unmatched: 7. Worth noting for this clone: Which antigen it targets is not known. No quality values exist for individual bases; no much larger clone is one base distant.

The chain links TRBV27 with TRBJ1-1; 9 junctional bases match TRBD1. The source material was PBMCs, sampled before nivolumab (anti-PD-1) treatment. This TCR derives from a person between 40 and 80 years old with oral cavity squamous cell carcinoma. The CDR3 is CASSSYRGQGTEAFF. In nucleotide form, the sequence is TGTGCCAGCAGTTCCTACAGGGGGCAAGGCACTGAAGCTTTCTTT.